This note documents a single T cell receptor beta chain sequence. The antigen is not known. At one end the junction does not follow the germline gene, possibly because of a read error. Germline CDR1 LGHNT, CDR2 FRNRAP. The CDR3 covers 15 residues. This sample was included in a study of graft-versus-host responses after intestinal transplantation. Profiled with immunoSEQ multiplex PCR; TCRdb holds only in-frame clones, not every one. The table has around 130,000 clones, more than 90% seen once. The clonotype originates from a human donor who received an intestinal transplant. The gene calls are TRBV12-5 and TRBJ2-1; 9 bases fit TRBD2. The sequencing here drew on unstimulated CD4+ T cells sorted from spleen or lymph node cells, taken before intestinal transplant. Here the CDR3 DNA reads TGTGCTAGTGGTCTGGGTCTAGCGGGGTACAAAGAGCAGTTCTTC. Translating it yields CASGLGLAGYKEQFF.